A selection of T cell receptor beta chains follows, all from one sample in a study of post-analysis software for immune sequencing data. TCRdb reprocessed the PCR reads with MiXCR, giving one entry per CDR3 protein. The sample contains roughly 400,000 distinct CDR3 sequences, approximately 38% of which appear only once. Sample: blood. The receptors here all came from a girl aged 2-9 years with multiple sclerosis. Both conserved end residues are part of each CDR3. The D gene is left open where the match is weak. Rows give clone size only sometimes, using once, few, many, or a class for an expanded clone.

len: 13
abundance: -
d_gene: -
v_gene: TRBV10-1
j_gene: TRBJ1-2
CDR3aa: CASSDHDSYGYTF
CDR3nt: TGCGCCAGCAGTGATCATGACAGTTATGGCTACACCTTC

len: 14
abundance: -
d_gene: -
v_gene: TRBV5-1
j_gene: TRBJ2-1
CDR3aa: CASSADSSYNEQFF
CDR3nt: TGCGCCAGCAGCGCGGACAGCTCCTACAATGAGCAGTTCTTC

len: 13
abundance: few
d_gene: -
v_gene: TRBV12-5
j_gene: TRBJ1-2
CDR3aa: CASGLGQVYGYTF
CDR3nt: TGTGCTAGTGGTTTGGGGCAGGTCTATGGCTACACCTTC

len: 15
abundance: -
d_gene: -
v_gene: TRBV12-3/TRBV12-4
j_gene: TRBJ2-5
CDR3aa: CASSSTGTHQETQYF
CDR3nt: TGTGCCAGCAGTTCTACCGGGACACACCAAGAGACCCAGTACTTC

len: 13
abundance: -
d_gene: -
v_gene: TRBV7-3
j_gene: TRBJ1-2
CDR3aa: CASSLIDGDGYTF
CDR3nt: TGTGCCAGCAGCTTAATTGACGGGGATGGCTACACCTTC

len: 16
abundance: -
d_gene: -
v_gene: TRBV3-1
j_gene: TRBJ2-1
CDR3aa: CASSRTGLHRYNEQFF
CDR3nt: TGTGCCAGCAGCCGGACGGGACTCCACCGCTACAATGAGCAGTTCTTC

len: 14
abundance: -
d_gene: -
v_gene: TRBV12-3/TRBV12-4
j_gene: TRBJ2-2
CDR3aa: CAILRSSDSGELFF
CDR3nt: TGTGCCATCCTGAGGTCTAGCGATTCCGGGGAGCTGTTTTTT

len: 14
abundance: few
d_gene: TRBD1
v_gene: TRBV11-2
j_gene: TRBJ1-2
CDR3aa: CASSLGNRGKGYTF
CDR3nt: TGTGCCAGCAGCTTAGGGAACAGGGGGAAAGGCTACACCTTC

len: 13
abundance: -
d_gene: -
v_gene: TRBV27
j_gene: TRBJ2-3
CDR3aa: CASSWAPLDTQYF
CDR3nt: TGTGCCAGCAGTTGGGCCCCTTTAGATACGCAGTATTTT

len: 15
abundance: -
d_gene: TRBD2
v_gene: TRBV7-2
j_gene: TRBJ2-7
CDR3aa: CASSFPQAGPYEQYF
CDR3nt: TGTGCCAGCAGCTTCCCCCAAGCGGGGCCCTACGAGCAGTACTTC

len: 13
abundance: -
d_gene: TRBD1
v_gene: TRBV27
j_gene: TRBJ2-7
CDR3aa: CASSGQGIYEQYF
CDR3nt: TGTGCCAGCAGTGGACAGGGAATTTACGAGCAGTACTTC

len: 15
abundance: few
d_gene: -
v_gene: TRBV5-1
j_gene: TRBJ2-1
CDR3aa: CASSLDYSDENEQFF
CDR3nt: TGCGCCAGCAGCTTGGACTACTCGGATGAAAATGAGCAGTTCTTC

len: 14
abundance: few
d_gene: -
v_gene: TRBV7-8
j_gene: TRBJ2-5
CDR3aa: CASSSPSAGETQYF
CDR3nt: TGTGCCAGCAGCTCCCCTAGCGCGGGAGAGACCCAGTACTTC

len: 12
abundance: -
d_gene: TRBD1
v_gene: TRBV20-1
j_gene: TRBJ1-1
CDR3aa: CSARQGDLKAFF
CDR3nt: TGCAGTGCTAGACAGGGGGACCTTAAAGCTTTCTTT

len: 13
abundance: -
d_gene: -
v_gene: TRBV6-5
j_gene: TRBJ2-1
CDR3aa: CASSYRLANEQFF
CDR3nt: TGTGCCAGCAGTTACAGGCTAGCCAATGAGCAGTTCTTC

len: 13
abundance: few
d_gene: -
v_gene: TRBV29-1
j_gene: TRBJ1-2
CDR3aa: CSALAQANYGYTF
CDR3nt: TGCAGCGCTCTGGCCCAAGCTAACTATGGCTACACCTTC

len: 15
abundance: -
d_gene: -
v_gene: TRBV7-9
j_gene: TRBJ1-1
CDR3aa: CASSLYLGGNTEAFF
CDR3nt: TGTGCCAGCAGCTTGTATCTGGGTGGGAACACTGAAGCTTTCTTT

len: 15
abundance: -
d_gene: TRBD2
v_gene: TRBV7-9
j_gene: TRBJ2-1
CDR3aa: CASSLTGGGQAEQFF
CDR3nt: TGTGCCAGCAGCTTAACCGGCGGGGGGCAGGCTGAGCAGTTCTTC

len: 14
abundance: -
d_gene: -
v_gene: TRBV28
j_gene: TRBJ1-1
CDR3aa: CASSSPWPNTEAFF
CDR3nt: TGTGCCAGCAGCTCCCCGTGGCCGAACACTGAAGCTTTCTTT

len: 15
abundance: -
d_gene: -
v_gene: TRBV12-3/TRBV12-4
j_gene: TRBJ2-1
CDR3aa: CASSPRGGTDNEQFF
CDR3nt: TGTGCCAGCAGCCCCCGGGGGGGGACAGACAATGAGCAGTTCTTC